This is a list of T cell receptor beta chains from one sample in a study of shared clonotypes between healthy human individuals. Assay: immunoSEQ multiplex PCR; the TCRdb copy retains only in-frame clones and omits some. The repertoire consists of about 480,000 clones, with 75% to 80% occurring once and the leading ten covering around 13%. The sample taken for sequencing was PBMCs. The receptors here all came from a woman aged 40 to 55 in good health. Some clones in this sample may be carry-over from other donors' samples. Both conserved end residues are part of each CDR3. The order of the fields is J gene, D gene, V gene, clone size, CDR3 protein, CDR3 DNA. A D gene is named only where the DNA matches it firmly. Size is omitted from some rows. Given values are once, few, many or a class for expanded clones.

>TRBJ2-1|TRBD2|TRBV7-2|.
CASSLVAGGPHEQFF
TGTGCCAGCAGCTTAGTGGCGGGAGGGCCCCATGAGCAGTTCTTC
>TRBJ2-5|.|TRBV7-3|.
CASSRNRVETQYF
TGTGCCAGCAGCCGCAATAGGGTAGAGACCCAGTACTTC
>TRBJ2-5|TRBD1|TRBV5-1|.
CASSSSTGGIETQYF
TGCGCCAGCAGCTCCTCGACAGGGGGCATAGAGACCCAGTACTTC
>TRBJ1-5|.|TRBV15|.
CATSISGLSNQPQHF
TGTGCCACCAGTATATCAGGTTTGAGCAATCAGCCCCAGCATTTT
>TRBJ1-1|.|TRBV19|few
CASSRTSSGTEAFF
TGTGCCAGTAGTCGCACATCTTCGGGCACTGAAGCTTTCTTT
>TRBJ1-2|.|TRBV28|.
CASSLYRGSFYGYTF
TGTGCCAGCAGTTTATACCGGGGGAGTTTCTATGGCTACACCTTC
>TRBJ2-2|.|TRBV5-1|.
CASGRWSSGELFF
TGCGCCAGCGGCCGTTGGTCCTCCGGGGAGCTGTTTTTT
>TRBJ2-1|TRBD1|TRBV25-1|.
CASSDPGQGDNEQFF
TGTGCCAGCAGTGACCCGGGACAGGGCGACAATGAGCAGTTCTTC
>TRBJ2-3|TRBD2|TRBV28|many
CASSLAGGPGDTQYF
TGTGCCAGCAGTTTAGCGGGAGGGCCCGGGGATACGCAGTATTTT
>TRBJ2-5|.|TRBV7-2|once
CASSLYKGTQYF
TGTGCCAGCAGCTTATACAAGGGGACCCAGTACTTC
>TRBJ2-7|.|TRBV7-2|.
CASSTPIWTVPYEQYF
TGTGCCAGCAGCACTCCGATATGGACTGTACCCTACGAGCAGTACTTC
>TRBJ1-4|.|TRBV21-1|few
CASSEKWGGPLFF
TGTGCCAGCAGCGAAAAATGGGGCGGGCCTCTGTTTTTT
>TRBJ2-5|.|TRBV18|.
CASSPGGRRHETQYF
TGTGCCAGCTCACCTGGGGGACGCCGCCACGAGACCCAGTACTTC
>TRBJ2-7|.|TRBV27|many
CASSLSAGLPAYEQYF
TGTGCCAGCAGTTTATCCGCGGGACTTCCAGCCTACGAGCAGTACTTC
>TRBJ2-7|.|TRBV5-8|.
CASTEPGTSYEQYF
TGTGCCAGCACCGAACCCGGGACCTCCTACGAGCAGTACTTC
>TRBJ1-4|.|TRBV15|.
CATSRAGTTNEKLFF
TGTGCCACCAGCAGAGCCGGCACTACTAATGAAAAACTGTTTTTT
>TRBJ2-7|TRBD2|TRBV2|.
CASSDSGSREQYF
TGTGCCAGCAGTGATAGCGGGAGCCGCGAGCAGTACTTC
>TRBJ1-3|.|TRBV5-1|.
CASSLDSIGNTIYF
TGCGCCAGCAGCCTCGACAGTATTGGAAACACCATATATTTT
>TRBJ2-7|.|TRBV5-5|.
CASSYLREQYF
TGTGCCAGCAGCTACCTACGAGAGCAGTACTTC
>TRBJ2-5|.|TRBV19|.
CASSAPLGAQYF
TGTGCCAGTAGTGCACCCCTCGGGGCCCAGTACTTC
>TRBJ2-1|TRBD2|TRBV28|.
CASSPIAGVTDRYNEQFF
TGTGCCAGCAGTCCGATAGCGGGAGTGACGGACCGCTACAATGAGCAGTTCTTC
>TRBJ2-3|TRBD2|TRBV7-8|.
CASSLVTSGRTDTQYF
TGTGCCAGCAGCTTAGTTACTAGCGGGAGGACAGATACGCAGTATTTT
>TRBJ2-7|TRBD1|TRBV5-8|.
CASQGAYEQYF
TGTGCCTCACAGGGGGCCTACGAGCAGTACTTC
>TRBJ1-4|.|TRBV30|.
CAWTWQGYEKLFF
TGTGCCTGGACTTGGCAGGGATATGAAAAACTGTTTTTT
>TRBJ2-5|.|TRBV6-6|.
CASSYAGEQTQYF
TGTGCCAGCAGTTATGCCGGGGAGCAGACCCAGTACTTC
>TRBJ2-7|TRBD2|TRBV29-1|.
CSVEDEISGSSYEQYF
TGCAGCGTTGAAGATGAGATTAGCGGGAGCTCCTACGAGCAGTACTTC
>TRBJ2-7|.|TRBV10-3|.
CASSSSHSYEQYF
TGTGCCTCTTCTAGCTCCCACTCCTACGAGCAGTACTTC
>TRBJ2-2|TRBD1|TRBV10-3|.
CAIRDGTGATGELFF
TGTGCCATCAGGGACGGGACAGGGGCCACCGGGGAGCTGTTTTTT
>TRBJ2-3|.|TRBV27|once
CASRPGGGTDTQYF
TGTGCCAGCCGACCTGGAGGGGGCACAGATACGCAGTATTTT
>TRBJ2-4|.|TRBV28|once
CASRKVRGPIAKNIQYF
TGTGCCAGCAGAAAAGTCAGGGGACCGATAGCCAAAAACATTCAGTACTTC
>TRBJ2-3|.|TRBV7-3|.
CASSFRGGDTQYF
TGTGCCAGCAGCTTTCGCGGAGGGGATACGCAGTATTTT
>TRBJ2-1|TRBD2|TRBV5-1|.
CASMPRTSPFTNEQFF
TGCGCCAGCATGCCCCGGACTAGCCCCTTTACAAATGAGCAGTTCTTC
>TRBJ2-7|.|TRBV9|.
CASSVQVDSYEQYF
TGTGCCAGCAGCGTACAAGTGGACAGCTACGAGCAGTACTTC
>TRBJ1-2|.|TRBV2|few
CASSEALGIGGYTF
TGTGCCAGCAGTGAAGCGCTAGGGATTGGTGGCTACACCTTC
>TRBJ2-2|.|TRBV13|.
CASSLGHTGELFF
TGTGCCAGCAGCTTAGGACATACCGGGGAGCTGTTTTTT
>TRBJ2-7|.|TRBV2|many
CASSYYGRGYEQYF
TGTGCCAGCAGTTACTACGGGAGAGGCTACGAGCAGTACTTC
>TRBJ1-1|.|TRBV7-8|.
CASSLVGGARDTEAFF
TGTGCCAGCAGCTTAGTAGGTGGGGCTCGGGATACTGAAGCTTTCTTT
>TRBJ1-1|TRBD1|TRBV2|.
CASSSQGGNTEAFF
TGTGCCAGCAGTTCCCAGGGGGGGAACACTGAAGCTTTCTTT